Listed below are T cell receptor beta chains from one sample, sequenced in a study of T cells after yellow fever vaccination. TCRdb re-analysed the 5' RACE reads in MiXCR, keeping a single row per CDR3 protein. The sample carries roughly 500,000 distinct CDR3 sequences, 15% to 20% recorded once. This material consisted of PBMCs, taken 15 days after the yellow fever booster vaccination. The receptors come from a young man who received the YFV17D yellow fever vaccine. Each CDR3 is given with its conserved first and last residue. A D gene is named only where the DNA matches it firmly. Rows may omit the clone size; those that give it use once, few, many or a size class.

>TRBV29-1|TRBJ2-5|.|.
CSVAALQETQYF
TGCAGCGTTGCTGCCCTCCAAGAGACCCAGTACTTC
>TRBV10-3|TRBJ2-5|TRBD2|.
CAISEGTSAYQETQYF
TGTGCCATCAGTGAGGGGACTAGCGCGTACCAAGAGACCCAGTACTTC
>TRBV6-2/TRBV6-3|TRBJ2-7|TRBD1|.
CASSKPWDRPYEQYF
TGTGCCAGCAGCAAGCCCTGGGACAGGCCCTACGAGCAGTACTTC
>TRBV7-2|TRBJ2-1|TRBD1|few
CASSLVIGQGTYNEQFF
TGTGCCAGCAGCTTAGTCATCGGACAGGGGACCTACAATGAGCAGTTCTTC
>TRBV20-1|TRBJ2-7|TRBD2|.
CSAETTSGGFSSYEQYF
TGCAGTGCTGAAACCACTAGCGGGGGTTTCAGCTCCTACGAGCAGTACTTC
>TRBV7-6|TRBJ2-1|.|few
CASSSQFDTSGGEQFF
TGTGCCAGCAGCTCCCAATTTGACACATCAGGCGGTGAGCAGTTCTTC
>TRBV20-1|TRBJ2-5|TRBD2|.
CSARESEESGRAAETQYF
TGCAGTGCTAGAGAAAGTGAGGAGAGCGGGAGGGCGGCTGAGACCCAGTACTTC
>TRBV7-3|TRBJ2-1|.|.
CASSLMGPAVNEQFF
TGTGCCAGCAGCTTAATGGGGCCAGCGGTCAATGAGCAGTTCTTC
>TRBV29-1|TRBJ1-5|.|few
CSKGHYSNQPQHF
TGCAGCAAGGGGCATTATAGCAATCAGCCCCAGCATTTT
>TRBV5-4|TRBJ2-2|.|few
CASSFSPMNTGELFF
TGTGCCAGCAGCTTTTCACCGATGAACACCGGGGAGCTGTTTTTT
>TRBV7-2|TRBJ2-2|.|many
CASQRQTGELFF
TGTGCCAGCCAGAGGCAAACCGGGGAGCTGTTTTTT
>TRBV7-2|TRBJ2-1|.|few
CASSLQGMAFDEQFF
TGTGCCAGCAGCTTACAGGGGATGGCCTTTGATGAGCAGTTCTTC
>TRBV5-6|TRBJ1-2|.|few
CASSLGTETGGYTF
TGTGCCAGCAGCTTGGGTACAGAAACCGGTGGCTACACCTTC
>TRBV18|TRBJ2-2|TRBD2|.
CASSPTAGDVGELFF
TGTGCCAGCTCACCGACAGCGGGAGACGTCGGGGAGCTGTTTTTT
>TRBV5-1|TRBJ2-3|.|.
CASSLEGVTDTQYF
TGCGCCAGCAGCTTGGAGGGAGTTACAGATACGCAGTATTTT
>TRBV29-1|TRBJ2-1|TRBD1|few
CSVDGTGTNEQFF
TGCAGCGTTGACGGGACAGGGACTAATGAGCAGTTCTTC
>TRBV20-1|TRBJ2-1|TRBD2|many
CSARGLAGYNEQFF
TGCAGTGCAAGGGGACTAGCGGGCTACAATGAGCAGTTCTTC
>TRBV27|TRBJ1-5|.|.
CASRQFSNQPQHF
TGTGCCAGCAGGCAGTTTAGCAATCAGCCCCAGCATTTT
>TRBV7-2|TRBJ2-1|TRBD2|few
CASSSRTSGAHRIVF
TGTGCCAGCAGCTCCCGGACTAGCGGGGCCCATCGGATCGTCTTC
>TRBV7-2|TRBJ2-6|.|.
CASSQSSSSGANVLTF
TGTGCCAGCAGCCAAAGTTCCAGCTCTGGGGCCAACGTCCTGACTTTC
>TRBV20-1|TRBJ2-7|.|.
CSARESLAVYEQYF
TGCAGTGCTAGAGAGTCACTAGCCGTATACGAGCAGTACTTC
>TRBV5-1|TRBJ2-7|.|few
CASSPPGSSPYEQYF
TGCGCCAGCAGCCCCCCTGGGAGCTCACCCTACGAGCAGTACTTC
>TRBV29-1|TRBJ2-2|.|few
CSIRGDAGELFF
TGCAGCATCAGGGGGGATGCCGGGGAGCTGTTTTTT
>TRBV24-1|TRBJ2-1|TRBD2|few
CATKGGGRDEQFF
TGTGCCACCAAAGGCGGAGGGAGGGATGAGCAGTTCTTC
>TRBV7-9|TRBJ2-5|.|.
CASSKNTGGETQYF
TGTGCCAGCAGCAAGAACACAGGCGGCGAGACCCAGTACTTC
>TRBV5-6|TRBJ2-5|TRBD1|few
CASRNPGQGQETQYF
TGTGCCAGCAGAAACCCGGGACAGGGGCAAGAGACCCAGTACTTC
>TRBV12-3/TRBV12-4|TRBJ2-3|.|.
CASSHQVPDMQYF
TGTGCCAGCAGCCATCAGGTGCCAGATATGCAGTATTTT
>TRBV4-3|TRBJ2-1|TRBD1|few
CASSQDSPRVRGHREQFF
TGCGCCAGCAGCCAAGATTCACCCCGGGTCAGGGGGCACCGAGAGCAGTTCTTC
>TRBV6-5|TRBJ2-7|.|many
CASSYSGEQYF
TGTGCCAGCAGTTACTCAGGGGAGCAGTACTTC
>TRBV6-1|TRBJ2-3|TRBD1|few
CASSRDSQDTQYF
TGTGCCAGCAGCCGGGACAGTCAAGATACGCAGTATTTT
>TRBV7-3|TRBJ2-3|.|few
CASSLSHQDTQYF
TGTGCCAGCAGCTTGTCGCACCAAGATACGCAGTATTTT
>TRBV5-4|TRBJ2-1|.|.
CASSQTSGRDEQFF
TGTGCCAGCAGCCAAACGTCAGGGCGCGATGAGCAGTTCTTC
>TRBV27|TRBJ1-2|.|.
CATRGLYGYTF
TGTGCCACCAGGGGCCTCTATGGCTACACCTTC
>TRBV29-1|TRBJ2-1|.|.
CSVSNGNEQFF
TGCAGCGTTTCCAATGGGAATGAGCAGTTCTTC
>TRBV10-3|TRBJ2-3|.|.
CAISGGSTGDTQYF
TGTGCCATCAGTGGTGGCTCCACAGGAGATACGCAGTATTTT
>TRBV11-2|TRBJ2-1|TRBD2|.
CASSLDPAGGLGNEQFF
TGTGCCAGCAGCTTAGACCCAGCGGGAGGGCTAGGTAATGAGCAGTTCTTC
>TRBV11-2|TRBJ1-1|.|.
CASSIWGAVYSTEAFF
TGTGCCAGCAGCATATGGGGGGCGGTTTATTCCACTGAAGCTTTCTTT
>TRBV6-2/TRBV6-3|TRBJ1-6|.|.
CASSRLRDSSSPLHF
TGTGCCAGCAGTCGTCTTCGGGACTCTAGTTCACCCCTCCACTTT
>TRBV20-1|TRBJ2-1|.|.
CSARESGLNQGEQFF
TGCAGTGCTAGAGAAAGTGGACTCAATCAGGGAGAGCAGTTCTTC
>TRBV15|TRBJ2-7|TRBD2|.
CATSRAKFSGSSYEQYF
TGTGCCACCAGCAGAGCGAAGTTTAGCGGGAGCTCCTACGAGCAGTACTTC
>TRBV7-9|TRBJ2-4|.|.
CATAAKNIQYF
TGTGCAACCGCAGCCAAAAACATTCAGTACTTC
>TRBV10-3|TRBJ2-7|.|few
CATLNGGGYEQYF
TGTGCCACCCTGAACGGGGGAGGCTACGAGCAGTACTTC
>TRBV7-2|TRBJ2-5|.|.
CASRFTSGTQYF
TGTGCCAGCAGGTTTACCTCGGGGACCCAGTACTTC
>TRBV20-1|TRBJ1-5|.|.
CSGRTGNQPQHF
TGCAGTGGTCGTACAGGGAATCAGCCCCAGCATTTT
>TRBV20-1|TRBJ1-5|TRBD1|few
CSARVGTGNQPQHF
TGCAGTGCTAGGGTTGGGACAGGGAATCAGCCCCAGCATTTT
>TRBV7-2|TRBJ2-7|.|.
CASSLEAAYEQYF
TGTGCCAGCAGCTTAGAGGCAGCCTACGAGCAGTACTTC
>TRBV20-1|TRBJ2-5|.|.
CSARESLRVQETQYF
TGCAGTGCTAGAGAGTCCCTGAGGGTGCAAGAGACCCAGTACTTC
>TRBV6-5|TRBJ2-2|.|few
CASSYQASGGELFF
TGTGCCAGCAGTTATCAGGCTTCGGGTGGGGAGCTGTTTTTT
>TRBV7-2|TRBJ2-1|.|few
CASSLDYYYNEQFF
TGTGCCAGCAGCTTAGATTACTATTACAATGAGCAGTTCTTC
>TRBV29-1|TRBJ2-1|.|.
CSVEDGASPFF
TGCAGCGTTGAAGATGGGGCCTCCCCGTTCTTC
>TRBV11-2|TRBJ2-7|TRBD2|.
CASSWSTLGEGFHEQYF
TGTGCCAGCAGCTGGAGTACTCTCGGGGAGGGGTTCCACGAGCAGTACTTC